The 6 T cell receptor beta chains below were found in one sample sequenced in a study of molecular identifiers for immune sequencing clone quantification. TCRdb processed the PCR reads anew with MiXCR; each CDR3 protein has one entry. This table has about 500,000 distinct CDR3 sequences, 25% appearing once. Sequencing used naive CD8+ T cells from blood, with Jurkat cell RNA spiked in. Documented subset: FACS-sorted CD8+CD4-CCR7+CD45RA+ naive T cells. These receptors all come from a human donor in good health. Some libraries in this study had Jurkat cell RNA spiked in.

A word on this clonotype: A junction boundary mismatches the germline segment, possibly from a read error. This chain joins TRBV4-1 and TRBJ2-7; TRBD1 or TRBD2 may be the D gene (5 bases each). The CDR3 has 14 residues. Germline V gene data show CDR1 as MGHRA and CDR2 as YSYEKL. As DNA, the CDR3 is TGCGCCAGCAGCCAACCGGGACCTGGCTACGAGCAGTGCTTC. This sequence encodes CASSQPGPGYEQCF.

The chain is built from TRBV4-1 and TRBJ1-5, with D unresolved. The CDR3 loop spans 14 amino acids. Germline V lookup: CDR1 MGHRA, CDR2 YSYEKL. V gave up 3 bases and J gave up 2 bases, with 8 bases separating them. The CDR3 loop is CASSQAFGNQPQHF. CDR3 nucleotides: TGCGCCAGCAGCCAGGCGTTTGGCAATCAGCCCCAGCATTTT.

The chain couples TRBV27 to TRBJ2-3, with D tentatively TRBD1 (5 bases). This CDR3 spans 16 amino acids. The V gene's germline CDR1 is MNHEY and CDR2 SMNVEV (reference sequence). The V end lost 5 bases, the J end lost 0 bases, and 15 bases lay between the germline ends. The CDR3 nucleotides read TGTGCCAGCAGTCCGCAGGGTCTAACTAGCACAGATACGCAGTATTTT. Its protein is CASSPQGLTSTDTQYF.

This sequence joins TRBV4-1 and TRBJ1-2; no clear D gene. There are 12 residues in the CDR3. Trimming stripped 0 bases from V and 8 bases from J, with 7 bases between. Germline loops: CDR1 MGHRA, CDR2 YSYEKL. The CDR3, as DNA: TGCGCCAGCAGCCAAGATACGAGCGGCTACACCTTC. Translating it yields CASSQDTSGYTF.

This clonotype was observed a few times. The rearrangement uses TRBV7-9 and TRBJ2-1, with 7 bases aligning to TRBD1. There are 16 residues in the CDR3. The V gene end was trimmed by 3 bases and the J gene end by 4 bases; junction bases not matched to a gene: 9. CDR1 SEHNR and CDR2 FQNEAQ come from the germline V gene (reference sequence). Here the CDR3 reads CASSFTTGDRYNEQFF. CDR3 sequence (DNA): TGTGCCAGCAGCTTTACTACAGGGGACCGATACAATGAGCAGTTCTTC.

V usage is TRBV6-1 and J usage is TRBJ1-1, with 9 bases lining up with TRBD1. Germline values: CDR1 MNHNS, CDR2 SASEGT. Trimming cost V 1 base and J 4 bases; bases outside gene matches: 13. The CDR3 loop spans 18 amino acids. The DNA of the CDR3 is TGTGCCAGCAGTGAAGGAACAGGGGGCGTTGGTTTTATCACTGAAGCTTTCTTT. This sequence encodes CASSEGTGGVGFITEAFF.